This T cell receptor beta chain was found in a study of blood T cell repertoires in COVID-19. Study-level information: PBMCs, B-cell-depleted T cells, or T cells were the source of the cDNA or gDNA that made up the material.

This clone is a singleton in its sample. Using immunoSEQ multiplex PCR, the repertoire was profiled, and TCRdb retains in-frame clones only, with some absent. The table has 25,000 to 35,000 clones, approximately 90% seen once. The TCR comes from a human donor in a cohort sampled during active COVID-19. The sample comprised peripheral blood.

CDR3 sequence: CASSLKQGREKLFF. CDR3 bases: TGTGCCAGCAGTTTAAAACAGGGGAGGGAAAAACTGTTTTTT. V is TRBV27 and J is TRBJ1-4; 7 bases are shared with TRBD1. The germline V gene has CDR1 MNHEY and CDR2 SMNVEV (reference sequence). The CDR3 covers 14 residues. V lost 2 bases and J lost 8; bases outside the gene matches: 5.